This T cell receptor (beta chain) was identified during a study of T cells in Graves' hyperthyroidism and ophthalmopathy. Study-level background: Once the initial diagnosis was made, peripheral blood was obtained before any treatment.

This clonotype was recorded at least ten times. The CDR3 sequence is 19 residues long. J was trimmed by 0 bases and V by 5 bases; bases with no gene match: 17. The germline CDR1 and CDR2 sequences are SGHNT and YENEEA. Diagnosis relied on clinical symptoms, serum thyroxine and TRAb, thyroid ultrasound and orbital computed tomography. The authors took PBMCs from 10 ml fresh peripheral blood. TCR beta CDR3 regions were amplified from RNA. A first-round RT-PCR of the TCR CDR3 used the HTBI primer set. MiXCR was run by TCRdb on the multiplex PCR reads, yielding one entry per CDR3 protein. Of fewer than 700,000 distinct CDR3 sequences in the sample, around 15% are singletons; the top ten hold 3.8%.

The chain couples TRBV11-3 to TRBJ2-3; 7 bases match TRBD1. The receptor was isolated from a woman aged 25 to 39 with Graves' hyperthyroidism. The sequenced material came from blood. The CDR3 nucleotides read TGTGCCAGCAGCCTGAAGACCCGAGGGACAGCTTCTAGCACAGATACGCAGTATTTT. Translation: CASSLKTRGTASSTDTQYF. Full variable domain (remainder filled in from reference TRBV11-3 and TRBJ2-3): EAGVVQSPRYKIIEKKQPVAFWCNPISGHNTLYWYLQNLGQGPELLIRYENEEAVDDSQLPKDRFSAERLKGVDSTLKIQPAELGDSAVYLCASSLKTRGTASSTDTQYFGPGTRLTVL.